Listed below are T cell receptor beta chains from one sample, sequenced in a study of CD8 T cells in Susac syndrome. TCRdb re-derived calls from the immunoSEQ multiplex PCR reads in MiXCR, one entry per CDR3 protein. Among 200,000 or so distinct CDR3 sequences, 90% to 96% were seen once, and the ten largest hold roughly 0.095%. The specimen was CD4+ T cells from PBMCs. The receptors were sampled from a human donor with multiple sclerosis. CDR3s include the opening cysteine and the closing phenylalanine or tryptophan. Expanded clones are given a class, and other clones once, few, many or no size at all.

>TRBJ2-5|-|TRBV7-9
CASSLRVGEETQYF
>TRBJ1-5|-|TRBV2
CASSFQGGHDQPQHF
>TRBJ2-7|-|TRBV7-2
CASSLRTKYEQYF
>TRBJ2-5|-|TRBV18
CASSPPASLETQYF
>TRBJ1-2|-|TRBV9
CASKGARGTNYGYTF
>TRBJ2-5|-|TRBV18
CASSPNSGAQETQYF
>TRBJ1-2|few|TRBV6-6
CASSDRGRDHGYTF
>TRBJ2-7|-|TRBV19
CASSTRDGQSYEQYF
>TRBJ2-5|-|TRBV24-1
CATSDSRGAQYF
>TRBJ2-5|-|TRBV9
CASSVASQRETQYF
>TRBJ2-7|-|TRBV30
CAWSPRLGQRYEQYF
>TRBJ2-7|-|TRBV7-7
CASSFDRAF
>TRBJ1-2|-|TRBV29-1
CSVEDPRQGGYGYTF
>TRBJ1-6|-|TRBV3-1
CASSQEGATGAPLHF
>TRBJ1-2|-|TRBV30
CAWSRARTGDGYTF
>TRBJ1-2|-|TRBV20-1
CSARATGGAGPLDYGYTF
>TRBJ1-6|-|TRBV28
CASSYRQGISPLHF
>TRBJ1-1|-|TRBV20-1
CSAPRTEDTEAFF
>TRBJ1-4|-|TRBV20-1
CSAVPGQGKEKLFF
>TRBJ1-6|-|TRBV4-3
CASSKRTGSYNSPLHF
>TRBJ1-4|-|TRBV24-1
CATKRLRTNEKLFF
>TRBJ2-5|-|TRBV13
CASSSPYSETQYF
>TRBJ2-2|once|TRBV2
CASQGTRGLAGELFF
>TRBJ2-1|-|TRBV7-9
CASSLLAGAYNEQFF
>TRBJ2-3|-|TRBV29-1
CSVEVSAKGTDTQYF
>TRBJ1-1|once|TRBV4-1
CASNEQGNTEAFF
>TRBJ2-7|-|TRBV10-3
CAIGPGLPYEQYF
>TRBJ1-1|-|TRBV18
CASSLGSGEAFF
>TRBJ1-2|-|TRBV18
CASSPERADDYGYTF
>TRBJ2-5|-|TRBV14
CASSEGSTQYF
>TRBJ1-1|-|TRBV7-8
CASRVDTEAFF
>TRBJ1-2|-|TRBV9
CASSVAEGAYGYTF
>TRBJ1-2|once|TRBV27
CASSDPGGYGYTF
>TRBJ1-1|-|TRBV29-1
CSVVLGAPSTEAFF
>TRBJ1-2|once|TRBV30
CAWRGDRPNYGYTF
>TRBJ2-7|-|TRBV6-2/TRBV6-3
CASRTYRDEQYF
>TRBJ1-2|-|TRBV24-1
CATSLKGYGYTF
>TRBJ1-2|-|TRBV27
CASRDTYSANYGYTF
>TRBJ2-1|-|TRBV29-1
CSVPGQGHNEQFF
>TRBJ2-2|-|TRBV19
CASSTGADTGELFF
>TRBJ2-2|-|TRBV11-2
CASSATGHSNTGGLFF
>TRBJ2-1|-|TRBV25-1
CASTGLAFNEQFF
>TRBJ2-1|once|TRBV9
CASSGRLAGGNEQFF
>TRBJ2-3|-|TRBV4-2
CASSQDPATGGDTQYF
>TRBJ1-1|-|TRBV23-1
CASSQSVYGGQVAQIRWGFF
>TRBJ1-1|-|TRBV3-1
CASSQMWGKTEAFF
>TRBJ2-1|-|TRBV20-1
CSARVVVTARGWYNEQFF
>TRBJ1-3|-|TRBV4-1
CASSQGPAGNTIYF
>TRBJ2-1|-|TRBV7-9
CASSSYSLENNEQFF
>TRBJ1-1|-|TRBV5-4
CASSGRDRGNTEAFF
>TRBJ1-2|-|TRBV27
CASSPPGPSPHGYTF
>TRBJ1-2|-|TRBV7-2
CASSLAGLGYTF